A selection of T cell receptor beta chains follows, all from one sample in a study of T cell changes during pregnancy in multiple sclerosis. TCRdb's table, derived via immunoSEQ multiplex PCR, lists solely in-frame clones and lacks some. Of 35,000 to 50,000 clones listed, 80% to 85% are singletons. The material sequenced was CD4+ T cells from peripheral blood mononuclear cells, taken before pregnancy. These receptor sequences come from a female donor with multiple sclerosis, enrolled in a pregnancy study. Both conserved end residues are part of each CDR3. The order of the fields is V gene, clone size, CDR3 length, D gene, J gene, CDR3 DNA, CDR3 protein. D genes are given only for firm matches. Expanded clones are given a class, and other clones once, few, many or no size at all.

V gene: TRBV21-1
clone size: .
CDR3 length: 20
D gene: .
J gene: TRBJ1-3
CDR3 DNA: TGTGCCAGCAGCAAAGGTTTCCGGAAGGACAGTAAGATCTCTGGAAACACCATATATTTT
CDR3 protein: CASSKGFRKDSKISGNTIYF

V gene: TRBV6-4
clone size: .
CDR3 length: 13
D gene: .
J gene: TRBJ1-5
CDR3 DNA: TGTGCCAGCAGTGAGGAGGGTGGTCAGCCCCAGCATTTT
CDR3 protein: CASSEEGGQPQHF

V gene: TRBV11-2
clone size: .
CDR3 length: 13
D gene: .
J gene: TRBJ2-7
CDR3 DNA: TGTGCCAGCAGCTTGGGGACATGGTACGAGCAGTACTTC
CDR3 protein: CASSLGTWYEQYF

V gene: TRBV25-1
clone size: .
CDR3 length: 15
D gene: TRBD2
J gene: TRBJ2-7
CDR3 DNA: TGTGCCAGCCGTCACAGCGGGAGGAACTCCTACGAGCAGTACTTC
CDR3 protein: CASRHSGRNSYEQYF

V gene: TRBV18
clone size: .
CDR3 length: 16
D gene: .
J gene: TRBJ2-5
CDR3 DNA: TGTGCCAGCTCACCACCACAGGGTAGTGTAGCGGAGACCCAGTACTTC
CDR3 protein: CASSPPQGSVAETQYF

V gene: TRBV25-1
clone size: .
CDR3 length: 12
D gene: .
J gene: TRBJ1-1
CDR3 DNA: TGTGCCAGCAGCCTCTCAGGGACTGAAGCTTTCTTT
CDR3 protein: CASSLSGTEAFF

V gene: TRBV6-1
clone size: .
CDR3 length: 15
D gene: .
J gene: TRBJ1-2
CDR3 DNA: TGTGCCAGCAGTGAATTGAACAGGGTGACCGCTGGCTACACCTTC
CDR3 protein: CASSELNRVTAGYTF

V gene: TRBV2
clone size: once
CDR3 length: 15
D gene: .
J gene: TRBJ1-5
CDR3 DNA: TGTGCCAGCAGTGAAGCGCGTGGAGCCAATCAGCCCCAGCATTTT
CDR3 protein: CASSEARGANQPQHF

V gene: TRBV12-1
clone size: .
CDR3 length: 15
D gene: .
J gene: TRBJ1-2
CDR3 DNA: TGTGCCAGCAGCTTTGATAGAGGAACAAACTATGGCTACACCTTC
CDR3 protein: CASSFDRGTNYGYTF

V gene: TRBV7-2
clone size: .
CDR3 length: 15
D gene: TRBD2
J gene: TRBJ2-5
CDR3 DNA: TGTGCCAGCAGCCCCCGAGGGAGCGGGGGAGAGACCCAGTACTTC
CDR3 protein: CASSPRGSGGETQYF